The 14 T cell receptor beta chains reported below all come from one sample, sequenced in a study of blood T cell repertoires in COVID-19. Measured with immunoSEQ multiplex PCR; TCRdb has only the in-frame clones, and not every one. The repertoire includes 100,000 to 150,000 clones, roughly 84% of them detected once, and 17% sits in the top ten. The material sequenced was peripheral blood. These receptors came from an elderly woman with acute or convalescent COVID-19.

This chain connects TRBV11-2 to TRBJ2-7, with 9 bases matching TRBD1. The trim removed 4 bases at V and 3 bases at J, leaving 10 bases unmatched. In germline, CDR1 is SGHAT, CDR2 FQNNGV. The CDR3 runs to 16 residues. The CDR3 nucleotides are TGTGCCAGCAGCTCCTTCGGGACAGGGCTTCACTACGAGCAGTACTTC. Translating gives CASSSFGTGLHYEQYF.

This clone was picked up a small number of times. One junction end does not reproduce the germline sequence, and a read error may be involved. The gene calls are TRBV7-7 and TRBJ2-2; 11 bases fit TRBD1. The CDR3 is 16 amino acids. Germline loops: CDR1 SSHAT, CDR2 FNYEAQ (reference sequence). The CDR3, as DNA: TGTGCTAGCAGCCACAGGACAGGGGGCGACACCGGGGAGCTGTTTTTT. As protein: CASSHRTGGDTGELFF.

This clone was seen a handful of times. The chain is built from TRBV6-5 and TRBJ1-1; 7 bases are shared with TRBD1. Germline CDR1 reads MNHEY; CDR2 reads SVGAGI. V was clipped by 2 bases and J by 4 bases; unmatched bases: 7. The CDR3 consists of 15 residues. CDR3 protein: CASSYQGGFTTEAFF. The CDR3 nucleotides read TGTGCCAGCAGTTACCAGGGGGGTTTTACCACTGAAGCTTTCTTT.

The chain employs TRBV5-1 and TRBJ1-2; possibly TRBD1 for D (5 bases). The germline V gene has CDR1 SGHRS and CDR2 YFSETQ. The CDR3 contains 13 residues. V was trimmed by 2 bases and J by 3 bases, leaving 8 bases between them. CDR3 DNA sequence: TGCGCCAGCAGCTTCGGGGGAGACTATGGCTACACCTTC. As protein: CASSFGGDYGYTF.

V is TRBV30 and J is TRBJ1-1; D ambiguous. With 2 bases removed from V and 11 bases from J, the gap between germline ends came to 15 bases. CDR3 size: 12 residues. The V gene's germline CDR1 is GTSNPN and CDR2 SVGIG (reference sequence). The CDR3 reads CAWSIPAAQAFF. The CDR3 bases are TGTGCCTGGAGTATCCCCGCCGCCCAGGCTTTCTTT.

The chain recombines TRBV11-2 with TRBJ2-7; weak D call: TRBD1 (5 bases). Deletions cut 5 bases from V and 5 bases from J, with 19 bases between. The V gene's germline CDR1 is SGHAT and CDR2 FQNNGV. This CDR3 comprises 15 residues. The CDR3 here is CASSPWGLATNEQYF. Written as DNA, the CDR3 is TGTGCCAGCAGCCCCTGGGGCCTCGCGACGAACGAGCAGTACTTC.

The chain couples TRBV4-3 to TRBJ2-2; tentatively, D is TRBD2 (7 bases). This CDR3 comprises 18 residues. Germline lookup yields CDR1 LGHNA and CDR2 YSLEER. The V gene lost 0 bases and the J gene lost 3 bases, with 17 bases spanning the gap. The chain's CDR3 is CASSQEGGRAGYTGELFF. CDR3 DNA: TGCGCCAGCAGCCAAGAGGGGGGGCGGGCTGGATACACCGGGGAGCTGTTTTTT.

The V gene is TRBV5-5, the J gene TRBJ2-5; TRBD1 matches at 8 bases. Germline CDR1 SGHKS, CDR2 YYEKEE (reference sequence). The V segment lost 6 bases and the J segment 4 bases; nucleotides outside the gene matches: 8. CDR3 length: 14 amino acids. As DNA, the CDR3 is TGTGCCAGCACCAGACAGGGGCGGTCAGAGACCCAGTACTTC. This translates into CASTRQGRSETQYF.

This clone was seen only a few times. This chain joins TRBV11-2 and TRBJ1-1; TRBD1 is a possible D gene (6 bases). Germline CDR1 and CDR2: SGHAT and FQNNGV. Trimming took off 6 bases at V and 1 base at J, with 9 bases between the two ends. The CDR3 has 13 amino acids. CDR3: CASRRTENTEAFF. In DNA, the CDR3 is TGTGCCAGCAGGCGGACAGAGAACACTGAAGCTTTCTTT.

The V and J genes are TRBV4-3 and TRBJ2-1; 8 nucleotides align to TRBD2. Trimming took 0 bases from V and 7 from J; bases not matched to a gene: 11. The CDR3 is 17 amino acids. CDR1 and CDR2 (germline): LGHNA, YSLEER. CDR3 loop: CASSQDRGVAGRNEQFF. The CDR3, as DNA: TGCGCCAGCAGCCAAGATCGTGGGGTAGCGGGGAGAAATGAGCAGTTCTTC.

The V call is TRBV9, the J call TRBJ1-4, with no clear D. V was trimmed by 7 bases and J by 10 bases, leaving 8 bases between them. The CDR3 has 10 amino acids. The germline V gene has CDR1 SGDLS and CDR2 YYNGEE. DNA for the CDR3: TGTGCCAGCCCAAGAGGAAAACTGTTTTTT. It encodes CASPRGKLFF.

V gene TRBV15 combines with J gene TRBJ1-2; D is undetermined. The CDR3 totals 16 residues. Germline CDR1 is LNHNV and CDR2 is YYDKDF (reference sequence). Deletions cut 1 base from V and 2 bases from J, with 14 bases between. CDR3 region: CATSRVLASSNYGYTF. The CDR3 DNA reads as TGTGCCACCAGCAGAGTCCTTGCGAGCTCCAACTATGGCTACACCTTC.

The CDR3 region is CATSDRQGSTGELFF. The CDR3 coding sequence is TGTGCCACCAGTGACCGACAGGGGTCGACCGGGGAGCTGTTTTTT. The J gene is TRBJ2-2, the V gene TRBV24-1, with 8 nucleotides matching TRBD1. From germline, CDR1 is KGHDR and CDR2 SFDVKD. This CDR3 has 15 residues. The V segment lost 4 bases and the J segment 5 bases; nucleotides outside the gene matches: 5.

V is TRBV11-2 and J is TRBJ1-3; D gene uncertain. V lost 5 bases and J lost 4, with 12 bases in between. The CDR3 contains 14 residues. CDR1 is SGHAT, CDR2 FQNNGV, per germline. This CDR3 reads CASSLIPEGNTIYF. CDR3 nucleotides: TGTGCCAGCAGCCTCATCCCTGAGGGAAACACCATATATTTT. Using reference TRBV11-2 and TRBJ1-3 for the parts outside the CDR3, the full variable domain is EAGVAQSPRYKIIEKRQSVAFWCNPISGHATLYWYQQILGQGPKLLIQFQNNGVVDDSQLPKDRFSAERLKGVDSTLKIQPAKLEDSAVYLCASSLIPEGNTIYFGEGSWLTVV.